This TCR beta chain was captured in a study of blood T cell repertoires in COVID-19. Background on the study: The United States, Italy and Spain were the sources of the acute and convalescent COVID-19 samples. The analysed material was cDNA or gDNA that came from T cells, B-cell-depleted T cells, or PBMCs.

Losses at the gene ends were 4 bases for V and 2 bases for J; bases not matched to a gene: 2. CDR3 length: 15 residues. Per the germline V gene, CDR1 is SGDLS and CDR2 is YYNGEE. Methods used by the authors: Estimated nucleated cell counts came from reference gene primer amplification. The repertoire was sequenced with immunoSEQ multiplex PCR; TCRdb's copy has only in-frame clones and lacks some. That table gives V, J and clone size, and the DNA gave D and trimming. Among around 150,000 clones listed, 85% were seen once. This receptor was taken from a human donor with acute or convalescent COVID-19. The donor label of this sample is uncertain. The sequenced material came from peripheral blood. The V and J genes are TRBV9 and TRBJ2-1; 11 bases are a match to TRBD2. This chain's CDR3 is CASSISGGAYNEQFF. As DNA, the CDR3 is TGTGCCAGCAGCATTAGCGGGGGGGCCTACAATGAGCAGTTCTTC. Combining the CDR3 with reference TRBV9 and TRBJ2-1 gives the whole variable domain DSGVTQTPKHLITATGQRVTLRCSPRSGDLSVYWYQQSLDQGLQFLIQYYNGEERAKGNILERFSAQQFPDLHSELNLSSLELGDSALYFCASSISGGAYNEQFFGPGTRLTVL.